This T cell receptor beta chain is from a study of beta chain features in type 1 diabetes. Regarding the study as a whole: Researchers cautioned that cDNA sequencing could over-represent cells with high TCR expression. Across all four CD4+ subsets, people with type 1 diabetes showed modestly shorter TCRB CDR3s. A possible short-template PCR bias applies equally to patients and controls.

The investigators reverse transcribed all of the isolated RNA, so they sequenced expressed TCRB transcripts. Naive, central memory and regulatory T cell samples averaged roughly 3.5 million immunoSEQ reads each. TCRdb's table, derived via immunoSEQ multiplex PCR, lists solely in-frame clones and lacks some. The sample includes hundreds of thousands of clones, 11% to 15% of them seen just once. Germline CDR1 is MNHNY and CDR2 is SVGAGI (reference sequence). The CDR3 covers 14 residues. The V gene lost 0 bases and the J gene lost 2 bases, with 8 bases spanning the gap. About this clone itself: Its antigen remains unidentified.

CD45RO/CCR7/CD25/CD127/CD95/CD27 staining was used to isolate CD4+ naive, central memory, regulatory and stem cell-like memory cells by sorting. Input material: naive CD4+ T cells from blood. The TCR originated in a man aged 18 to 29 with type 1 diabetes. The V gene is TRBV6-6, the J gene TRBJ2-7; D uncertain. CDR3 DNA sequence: TGTGCCAGCAGTTACTCTTCTAGTCCCTACGAGCAGTACTTC. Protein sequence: CASSYSSSPYEQYF.